Sequencing of this T cell receptor beta chain was carried out in a study of shared clonotypes between healthy human individuals. CD45RA+ naive and CD45RA-negative memory subsets were separated from CD4+ cells. Once extracted for a subset, genomic DNA was divided evenly among several immunoSEQ plates. The table came from immunoSEQ multiplex PCR; TCRdb's copy has only in-frame clones and leaves some out. The table has some 2,400,000 clones, roughly 95% seen once. Looked up from germline, CDR1 is MDHEN and CDR2 is SYDVKM. The CDR3 consists of 13 residues. After removal of 2 bases from V and 10 bases from J, the junction contained 7 bases not matched to a gene.

The sequence came from a man between 18 and 29 years old in good health. The sample was naive CD4+ T cells sorted from blood. As for subset: CD45RA+ positively selected. The J gene is TRBJ1-1, the V gene TRBV28, with 7 bases aligning to TRBD1. The CDR3 DNA follows: TGTGCCAGCAGTTTAAGGGGGCAGGGGGGAGCTTTCTTT. This sequence encodes CASSLRGQGGAFF.